Listed below are T cell receptor beta chains from one sample, sequenced in a study of blood T cell repertoires in COVID-19. Using immunoSEQ multiplex PCR, the repertoire was profiled, and TCRdb retains in-frame clones only, with some absent. The sample shows 200,000 to 250,000 clones, about four fifths of them seen only once. The source material was peripheral blood. Source of these receptors: an elderly man with acute or convalescent COVID-19. Each CDR3 is given with its conserved first and last residue. Fields, in order: D gene, V gene, J gene, clone size, CDR3 protein, CDR3 DNA. The D gene is left open where the match is weak. Clone size, where shown, is once, few, many, or a class for clones that have expanded.

D gene: TRBD2; V gene: TRBV7-3; J gene: TRBJ2-2; clone size: -; CDR3 protein: CASAPTLAGVKGTGELFF; CDR3 DNA: TGTGCCAGCGCCCCTACCCTAGCGGGAGTGAAGGGGACCGGGGAGCTGTTTTTT
D gene: TRBD1; V gene: TRBV7-8; J gene: TRBJ1-2; clone size: -; CDR3 protein: CASSPTGGVLRMSYGYTF; CDR3 DNA: TGTGCCAGCAGCCCTACAGGGGGCGTCCTGAGAATGAGCTATGGCTACACCTTC
D gene: -; V gene: TRBV19; J gene: TRBJ1-6; clone size: -; CDR3 protein: CASSGAFLDSPLHF; CDR3 DNA: TGTGCCAGTAGTGGGGCCTTTTTGGATTCACCCCTCCACTTT
D gene: -; V gene: TRBV19; J gene: TRBJ2-2; clone size: -; CDR3 protein: CASSTQGEARKLFF; CDR3 DNA: TGTGCCAGTAGTACGCAGGGGGAGGCCCGGAAGCTGTTTTTT
D gene: -; V gene: TRBV6-5; J gene: TRBJ1-5; clone size: -; CDR3 protein: CASSLTREQPQHF; CDR3 DNA: TGTGCCAGCTCACTAACCCGGGAACAGCCCCAGCATTTT
D gene: TRBD1; V gene: TRBV7-2; J gene: TRBJ2-7; clone size: -; CDR3 protein: CASSYTGTGFYEQYF; CDR3 DNA: TGTGCCAGCAGCTACACCGGGACAGGGTTCTACGAGCAGTACTTC
D gene: -; V gene: TRBV9; J gene: TRBJ2-3; clone size: -; CDR3 protein: CASSFSSRGTDTQYF; CDR3 DNA: TGTGCCAGCAGCTTTAGTAGTCGTGGCACAGATACGCAGTATTTT
D gene: -; V gene: TRBV19; J gene: TRBJ2-7; clone size: -; CDR3 protein: CASSILGAGAYEQYF; CDR3 DNA: TGTGCCAGTAGTATTCTGGGGGCGGGCGCCTACGAGCAGTACTTC
D gene: -; V gene: TRBV30; J gene: TRBJ2-1; clone size: -; CDR3 protein: CAWTQQGTAEQFF; CDR3 DNA: TGTGCCTGGACCCAACAGGGTACGGCTGAGCAGTTCTTC
D gene: TRBD1; V gene: TRBV3-1/TRBV3-2; J gene: TRBJ1-5; clone size: once; CDR3 protein: CASSLSDRGGQPQHF; CDR3 DNA: TGTGCCAGCAGCCTTTCGGACAGGGGGGGACAGCCCCAGCATTTT
D gene: -; V gene: TRBV18; J gene: TRBJ1-1; clone size: few; CDR3 protein: CASSPPRGPNTEAFF; CDR3 DNA: TGTGCCAGCTCACCACCGCGGGGACCGAACACTGAAGCTTTCTTT
D gene: TRBD1; V gene: TRBV19; J gene: TRBJ2-3; clone size: -; CDR3 protein: CASSSRRQGNTDTQYF; CDR3 DNA: TGTGCCAGTAGTTCCCGTCGACAGGGGAACACAGATACGCAGTATTTT
D gene: TRBD2; V gene: TRBV7-6; J gene: TRBJ2-3; clone size: -; CDR3 protein: CASSSGLAGRTDTQYF; CDR3 DNA: TGTGCCAGCAGCTCTGGACTAGCGGGCCGCACAGATACGCAGTATTTT
D gene: -; V gene: TRBV2; J gene: TRBJ1-3; clone size: few; CDR3 protein: CASRTIEAGNTIYF; CDR3 DNA: TGTGCCAGCAGGACGATCGAGGCAGGAAACACCATATATTTT
D gene: TRBD2; V gene: TRBV6-5; J gene: TRBJ2-3; clone size: -; CDR3 protein: CASSFGLAGRTDTQYF; CDR3 DNA: TGTGCCAGCAGTTTTGGACTAGCGGGGCGCACAGATACGCAGTATTTT
D gene: -; V gene: TRBV4-2; J gene: TRBJ2-7; clone size: -; CDR3 protein: CASSQVTPTYEQYF; CDR3 DNA: TGTGCCAGCAGCCAAGTGACTCCCACCTACGAGCAGTACTTC
D gene: -; V gene: TRBV3-1/TRBV3-2; J gene: TRBJ1-4; clone size: -; CDR3 protein: CASSPREALNEKLFF; CDR3 DNA: TGTGCCAGCAGCCCCCGCGAGGCCCTTAATGAAAAACTGTTTTTT
D gene: -; V gene: TRBV18; J gene: TRBJ1-2; clone size: -; CDR3 protein: CASSLGLNYGYTF; CDR3 DNA: TGTGCCAGCTCACTGGGACTTAACTATGGCTACACCTTC
D gene: -; V gene: TRBV7-8; J gene: TRBJ2-7; clone size: once; CDR3 protein: CASSSGVAYEQYF; CDR3 DNA: TGTGCCAGCAGCTCCGGGGTAGCCTACGAGCAGTACTTC
D gene: TRBD1; V gene: TRBV20-1; J gene: TRBJ1-2; clone size: -; CDR3 protein: CSATGTGGYTF; CDR3 DNA: TGCAGTGCAACCGGGACAGGGGGCTACACCTTC
D gene: TRBD1; V gene: TRBV29-1; J gene: TRBJ1-1; clone size: -; CDR3 protein: CSVQRGRDTEAFF; CDR3 DNA: TGCAGCGTCCAAAGGGGGCGAGACACTGAAGCTTTCTTT
D gene: -; V gene: TRBV10-3; J gene: TRBJ1-1; clone size: -; CDR3 protein: CAIRPYRDQNTEAFF; CDR3 DNA: TGTGCCATCCGCCCATACAGGGATCAAAACACTGAAGCTTTCTTT
D gene: TRBD1; V gene: TRBV30; J gene: TRBJ2-1; clone size: -; CDR3 protein: CAWSGTGAMRNEQFF; CDR3 DNA: TGTGCCTGGAGTGGGACAGGGGCTATGCGCAATGAGCAGTTCTTC
D gene: TRBD1; V gene: TRBV12-3/TRBV12-4; J gene: TRBJ1-2; clone size: -; CDR3 protein: CASSTQGTYGYTF; CDR3 DNA: TGTGCCAGCAGCACACAGGGGACCTATGGCTACACCTTC
D gene: TRBD1; V gene: TRBV19; J gene: TRBJ2-4; clone size: -; CDR3 protein: CASSTASGQGAENIQYF; CDR3 DNA: TGTGCCAGTAGTACCGCCTCGGGACAGGGGGCAGAAAACATTCAGTACTTC
D gene: -; V gene: TRBV2; J gene: TRBJ1-1; clone size: once; CDR3 protein: CASTVLNTEAFF; CDR3 DNA: TGTGCCAGCACAGTGTTGAACACTGAAGCTTTCTTT
D gene: TRBD2; V gene: TRBV24-1; J gene: TRBJ2-3; clone size: -; CDR3 protein: CATSDHIAGGRLPDTQYF; CDR3 DNA: TGTGCCACCAGTGACCACATAGCGGGAGGGCGTTTGCCAGATACGCAGTATTTT
D gene: -; V gene: TRBV24-1; J gene: TRBJ1-2; clone size: -; CDR3 protein: CATSEPTAGPYGYTF; CDR3 DNA: TGTGCCACCAGTGAGCCGACAGCGGGTCCATATGGCTACACCTTC
D gene: TRBD2; V gene: TRBV4-1; J gene: TRBJ2-3; clone size: -; CDR3 protein: CASSQLTSGVAPQYF; CDR3 DNA: TGCGCCAGCAGCCAATTAACTAGCGGGGTGGCCCCGCAGTATTTT
D gene: -; V gene: TRBV6-6; J gene: TRBJ1-6; clone size: -; CDR3 protein: CATLQGTTFNSPLHF; CDR3 DNA: TGTGCCACCCTCCAGGGGACGACCTTCAATTCACCCCTCCACTTT
D gene: TRBD1; V gene: TRBV4-1; J gene: TRBJ1-2; clone size: -; CDR3 protein: CASSQERRQGSYGYTF; CDR3 DNA: TGCGCCAGCAGCCAAGAAAGGAGACAGGGGAGCTATGGCTACACCTTC
D gene: TRBD2; V gene: TRBV3-1/TRBV3-2; J gene: TRBJ2-3; clone size: -; CDR3 protein: CASSPGGTSTDTQYF; CDR3 DNA: TGTGCCAGCAGCCCCGGGGGGACCAGCACAGATACGCAGTATTTT
D gene: TRBD1; V gene: TRBV2; J gene: TRBJ1-3; clone size: -; CDR3 protein: CASQQGERNTIYF; CDR3 DNA: TGTGCCAGCCAACAGGGGGAAAGAAACACCATATATTTT